This TCR beta chain was profiled in a study of OX40 agonist ivuxolimab in advanced cancers. Overall study context: Treatment of patients was with ivuxolimab, an agonistic anti-OX40 (CD134) antibody. Findings and caveats of the study: Relatively little clonal expansion, among the lowest observed, appeared in partial responders at 0.1-3.0 mg/kg. Fewer expanded clones were found on average in CD4+ than in CD8+ T cells.

As to this clone: The target antigen is unknown.

The germline V gene has CDR1 MNHNY and CDR2 SVGAGI (reference sequence). CDR3 length equals 13 residues. The ends were cut back, 6 bases at V and 3 bases at J, with 9 bases in the middle. Profiled with immunoSEQ multiplex PCR; TCRdb holds only in-frame clones, not every one. The repertoire holds roughly 25,000 clones, with roughly three quarters as singletons. The source of this sequence is an adult with an advanced solid tumor such as melanoma, head and neck, liver or kidney cancer. The sample consisted of CD4+ or CD8+ T cells sorted from blood, taken in a trial of the OX40 agonist ivuxolimab. The J gene is TRBJ1-5, the V gene TRBV6-6; D is unresolved. The CDR3: CASREGYNQPQHF. The DNA of the CDR3 is TGTGCCAGCAGGGAGGGTTACAATCAGCCCCAGCATTTT.